The text below deals with one T cell receptor (beta chain). A second PCR, run for 7 to 11 cycles, used a sample-barcoded 5' primer plus a J-beta primer mix. In TCRdb, the 5' RACE reads were re-called with MiXCR into one record per CDR3 protein. The sample carries 380,000 or so distinct CDR3 sequences, roughly half recorded once. The CDR3 contains 15 residues. Germline lookup yields CDR1 GTSNPN and CDR2 SVGIG (reference sequence). V lost 0 bases, J lost 3 bases, and 1 base stayed unmatched. This sample was included in a study of blood T cells in healthy people across ages. Study-level background: When template switching was applied, about one barcoded beta molecule was captured per two T cells.

Sample: blood. V is TRBV30 and J is TRBJ2-3; 12 bases agree with TRBD2. The sequence came from a man aged 55 to 70 in good health. The CDR3 protein is CAWSVLAGGTDTQYF. The CDR3 region has the DNA TGTGCCTGGAGTGTACTAGCGGGAGGAACAGATACGCAGTATTTT. The full variable domain, its missing parts supplied by reference TRBV30 and TRBJ2-3, is SQTIHQWPATLVQPVGSPLSLECTVEGTSNPNLYWYRQAAGRGLQLLFYSVGIGQISSEVPQNLSASRPQDRQFILSSKKLLLSDSGFYLCAWSVLAGGTDTQYFGPGTRLTVL.